This entry features one T cell receptor (beta chain) sequence. Its antigen is currently unknown. A single base separates this from a much larger clone, so it may be a read error. The source of the sample is a study of breast tumors, draining lymph nodes, adjacent tissues. Samples came from axillary lymph nodes draining the breast cancer. Germline CDR1 is MNHNY and CDR2 is SVGAGI (reference sequence). The CDR3 loop spans 13 amino acids. Regarding the study as a whole: Compared with basal-like, luminal-like tumors shared significantly more repertoire with nontumor tissue.

TCRdb recomputed calls from the multiplex PCR reads with MiXCR, one row per CDR3 protein. The data contain 200,000 or so distinct CDR3 sequences, about 32% of them singletons. V gene TRBV6-6 combines with J gene TRBJ1-4, with D unclear. The source is a female donor with breast cancer. Some clones in this sample may be carry-over from other donors' samples. What was sequenced was axillary lymph node tissue. The CDR3 nucleotides are TGTGCCAGCAGTCCCCGACGGGATGAAAGACTGTTTTTT. Protein product: CASSPRRDERLFF.